This TCR beta chain derives from a study of technical replicates of blood from a handful of donors. V was trimmed by 4 bases and J by 9 bases, leaving 32 bases between them. The CDR3 runs 19 residues. Repertoires were generated with immunoSEQ multiplex PCR, while TCRdb's copy carries only in-frame clones and drops some. This table holds 95,000 to 100,000 clones, more than 90% found once. This clonotype was obtained from a human donor in good health. The chain carries TRBV5-3 and TRBJ2-1; D is possibly TRBD2 (6 bases). TRBV5-3 has ORF status, its function being uncertain. The sample was T cells isolated from PBMCs. The DNA for the CDR3 is TGTGCCAGAAGCCTCGAAATGGGCAGGGAGGTTTTTATTACACGTGAGCAGTTCTTC. Its translation: CARSLEMGREVFITREQFF.